Listed below are T cell receptor beta chains from one sample, sequenced in a study of T-cell memory formation after mild COVID-19. TCRdb re-called the 5' RACE reads with MiXCR, one entry per CDR3 protein. This repertoire shows about 560,000 distinct CDR3 sequences, roughly 20% found once; its top ten account for 7% to 9%. Sequences were obtained from PBMCs or a T cell subset sorted from them (not recorded which). Source of these receptors: an adult woman who had mild COVID-19 (a few samples of this study predate the infection). Cell type and time point are not known. Both conserved end residues are part of each CDR3. A D gene is named only where the DNA matches it firmly. Where a row states a size, it is once, few, many or the class of an expanded clone; other rows omit it.

j_call	clone_size	d_call	v_call	cdr3_aa	cdr3_nt
TRBJ2-2	-	TRBD1	TRBV7-7	CASSAGTGAPGELFF	TGTGCCAGCAGCGCAGGGACAGGGGCACCGGGGGAGCTGTTTTTT
TRBJ2-1	few	TRBD2	TRBV7-8	CASSLPAGVEYEQFF	TGTGCCAGCAGCTTACCGGCGGGAGTGGAATATGAGCAGTTCTTC
TRBJ2-2	-	TRBD1	TRBV6-1	CASSESGGAVTGELFF	TGTGCCAGCAGTGAGTCAGGGGGCGCGGTCACCGGGGAGCTGTTTTTT
TRBJ2-5	few	-	TRBV20-1	CSASSNREIQYF	TGCAGTGCTAGCTCCAACCGGGAGATCCAGTACTTC
TRBJ1-6	few	TRBD1	TRBV27	CASSSGQGLRNSPLHF	TGTGCCAGCAGTTCTGGACAGGGGTTGAGGAATTCACCCCTCCACTTT
TRBJ2-7	-	-	TRBV6-1	CASSEVLRYEQYF	TGTGCCAGCAGTGAAGTTCTCCGGTACGAGCAGTACTTC
TRBJ1-5	few	-	TRBV7-2	CASSRGVNQPQHF	TGTGCCAGCAGCCGCGGCGTCAATCAGCCCCAGCATTTT
TRBJ2-5	few	-	TRBV7-2	CASSLNSPAMQETQYF	TGTGCCAGCAGCTTAAATTCCCCCGCGATGCAAGAGACCCAGTACTTC
TRBJ2-1	many	-	TRBV12-3/TRBV12-4	CASSLSRSVNEQFF	TGTGCCAGCAGTTTGTCTAGGTCGGTAAATGAGCAGTTCTTC
TRBJ2-2	few	-	TRBV3-1	CASSQVGGSGELFF	TGTGCCAGCAGCCAAGTCGGTGGGTCCGGGGAGCTGTTTTTT
TRBJ1-2	-	TRBD1	TRBV6-5	CASSWGTGGGYTF	TGTGCCAGCAGTTGGGGAACAGGGGGTGGCTACACCTTC
TRBJ1-5	-	-	TRBV4-1	CASSRDSTGNQPQHF	TGCGCCAGCAGCCGGGATTCGACAGGCAATCAGCCCCAGCATTTT
TRBJ1-5	many	TRBD1	TRBV18	CASSPGTGGNQPQHF	TGTGCCAGCTCACCCGGGACAGGGGGCAATCAGCCCCAGCATTTT
TRBJ2-1	few	TRBD2	TRBV6-4	CASSDSGRNLNEQFF	TGTGCCAGCAGTGACAGCGGGAGAAATTTAAATGAGCAGTTCTTC
TRBJ2-7	few	TRBD1	TRBV3-1	CASSLTGQGSYEQYF	TGTGCCAGCAGCCTCACGGGACAGGGTTCCTACGAGCAGTACTTC
TRBJ2-2	-	-	TRBV7-2	CASSPQRAGELFF	TGTGCCAGCAGCCCCCAGCGGGCCGGGGAGCTGTTTTTT
TRBJ2-7	few	TRBD2	TRBV29-1	CSVARGGNEQYF	TGCAGCGTTGCCCGGGGGGGAAACGAGCAGTACTTC
TRBJ2-7	-	-	TRBV11-3	CASSLLGVPLDEQYF	TGTGCCAGCAGCTTACTTGGAGTCCCTCTCGACGAGCAGTACTTC
TRBJ2-7	-	TRBD2	TRBV4-2	CASSQVGLAGEQYF	TGTGCCAGCAGCCAAGTCGGACTAGCGGGGGAGCAGTACTTC
TRBJ1-1	-	-	TRBV12-3/TRBV12-4	CASSLMGAFF	TGTGCCAGCAGTTTAATGGGAGCTTTCTTT
TRBJ2-7	-	-	TRBV5-1	CASSLALLADNSYEQYF	TGCGCCAGCAGCTTGGCGCTACTAGCTGATAACTCCTACGAGCAGTACTTC
TRBJ1-1	few	-	TRBV14	CASSQVTGFRTANTEAFF	TGTGCCAGCAGCCAAGTAACCGGATTCAGGACAGCTAACACTGAAGCTTTCTTT
TRBJ1-1	few	-	TRBV15	CATSRDYRGLVDTEAFF	TGTGCCACCAGCAGAGATTACCGGGGTCTGGTTGACACTGAAGCTTTCTTT
TRBJ1-1	-	-	TRBV12-3/TRBV12-4	CASSPTQISEAFF	TGTGCCAGCAGTCCGACACAGATATCTGAAGCTTTCTTT
TRBJ2-5	-	TRBD2	TRBV9	CASSVEGLGGETQYF	TGTGCCAGCAGCGTAGAGGGACTAGGTGGAGAGACCCAGTACTTC
TRBJ2-1	-	TRBD2	TRBV5-6	CASSLDRGGTYNEQFF	TGTGCCAGCAGCTTGGATCGGGGGGGGACCTACAATGAGCAGTTCTTC
TRBJ2-3	many	TRBD2	TRBV4-1	CASSQPSGAGTDTQYF	TGCGCCAGCAGCCAACCTAGCGGGGCTGGCACAGATACGCAGTATTTT
TRBJ2-4	-	-	TRBV12-3/TRBV12-4	CASSLRGIQYF	TGTGCCAGCAGTTTAAGGGGCATTCAGTACTTC
TRBJ1-1	-	TRBD1	TRBV10-3	CAIRETGGADTEAFF	TGTGCCATCAGAGAGACAGGGGGCGCGGACACTGAAGCTTTCTTT
TRBJ1-2	few	-	TRBV5-1	CASSFLGQKLNYGYTF	TGCGCCAGCAGCTTCCTAGGACAGAAACTCAACTATGGCTACACCTTC
TRBJ2-1	-	TRBD2	TRBV6-5	CASSSSGATYNEQFF	TGTGCCAGCAGCTCTAGCGGGGCGACCTACAATGAGCAGTTCTTC
TRBJ1-4	-	-	TRBV5-5	CASTEWGGQANEKLFF	TGTGCCAGCACCGAGTGGGGGGGCCAGGCTAATGAAAAACTGTTTTTT
TRBJ2-1	few	TRBD1	TRBV7-3	CASSPDRGRHNEQFF	TGTGCCAGCAGCCCGGACAGGGGGCGGCACAATGAGCAGTTCTTC
TRBJ1-2	-	-	TRBV12-3/TRBV12-4	CASSRPPSANYGYTF	TGTGCCAGCAGCCGACCCCCGTCAGCTAACTATGGCTACACCTTC
TRBJ2-3	-	TRBD2	TRBV7-2	CASRTRAGVTTDTQYF	TGTGCCAGCAGAACCCGAGCGGGGGTTACCACAGATACGCAGTATTTT
TRBJ2-5	-	TRBD2	TRBV4-1	CASSQVGASGGGETQYF	TGCGCCAGCAGCCAAGTCGGGGCTAGCGGGGGTGGGGAGACCCAGTACTTC
TRBJ2-4	-	TRBD2	TRBV10-3	CAISDTLAGTQGPIAKNIQYF	TGTGCCATCAGTGACACCCTAGCGGGAACGCAGGGCCCTATAGCCAAAAACATTCAGTACTTC
TRBJ1-2	-	-	TRBV12-3/TRBV12-4	CASSLRRNYGYTF	TGTGCCAGCAGTTTACGTAGGAACTATGGCTACACCTTC
TRBJ1-2	few	-	TRBV30	CAWSVRYIRDGYTF	TGTGCCTGGAGTGTACGCTATATAAGAGATGGCTACACCTTC
TRBJ1-4	-	-	TRBV7-9	CASSAGVGPNEKLFF	TGTGCCAGCAGCGCCGGGGTTGGACCTAATGAAAAACTGTTTTTT
TRBJ2-4	-	TRBD1	TRBV27	CASSPGQGAISPPNIQYF	TGTGCCAGCAGTCCGGGACAGGGGGCGATTTCCCCGCCAAACATTCAGTACTTC